These 4 T cell receptor beta chains came from one sample sequenced in a study of post-analysis software for immune sequencing data. Broader study findings: Several TRBV segments occurring more often in patients than controls included TRBV5-6, TRBV5-1 and TRBV20-1.

For these TCRs, the target antigens are not known. cDNA libraries of TCR beta carried unique molecular identifiers. Each CDR3 protein gets one entry after TCRdb re-called the PCR reads with MiXCR. The sample has some 500,000 distinct CDR3 sequences; around 40% are singletons. Material for sequencing was blood. Receptors originate from a girl under 18 with multiple sclerosis.

The chain links TRBV10-3 to TRBJ1-6; D perhaps matches TRBD1 (5 bases). Trimming removed 4 bases at V and 7 bases at J, with 11 bases between. The germline V gene encodes CDR1 ENHRY and CDR2 SYGVKD. CDR3 length: 14 residues. CDR3 residues: CAISVRDGNSPLHF. In nucleotides, the CDR3 is TGTGCCATCAGTGTCCGGGACGGCAATTCACCCCTCCACTTT.

This clonotype was observed at least ten times. This sequence joins TRBV28 and TRBJ2-7; TRBD1 aligns across 7 bases. The CDR3 runs to 13 residues. V lost 5 bases to trimming and J lost 0 bases; unmatched junction nucleotides: 1. Germline CDR1 MDHEN, CDR2 SYDVKM. This CDR3 reads CASSGDSSYEQYF. DNA of the CDR3: TGTGCCAGCAGTGGGGACAGCTCCTACGAGCAGTACTTC. The variable domain in full, with the rest retrieved from reference TRBV28 and TRBJ2-7, is DVKVTQSSRYLVKRTGEKVFLECVQDMDHENMFWYRQDPGLGLRLIYFSYDVKMKEKGDIPEGYSVSREKKERFSLILESASTNQTSMYLCASSGDSSYEQYFGPGTRLTVT.

The chain is built from TRBV28 and TRBJ1-1; D unclear. The V end was cut by 7 bases, the J end by 1 base, with 7 bases between. CDR1 is MDHEN and CDR2 is SYDVKM in the germline V gene. The CDR3 is 12 amino acids. Here the CDR3 reads CASMIRNTEAFF. The CDR3 nucleotides read TGTGCCAGCATGATCCGGAACACTGAAGCTTTCTTT.

This clonotype was observed once. The chain couples TRBV20-1 to TRBJ2-7; 11 nucleotides line up with TRBD1. The J call may be incorrect, as the DNA end agrees better with TRBJ2-5. The CDR3 runs to 15 residues. Per germline, CDR1 DFQATT and CDR2 SNEGSKA (reference sequence). This CDR3 reads CSAIPDRGRRETQYF. As DNA, the CDR3 is TGCAGTGCTATACCGGACAGGGGGCGCAGGGAGACCCAGTACTTC.